This T cell receptor beta chain is from a study of spatial heterogeneity in lung cancer. Study overall: Each time, sequencing found more beta-chain sequences than alpha-chain sequences. Findings and limits, study-wide: Expanded tumor TCRs that were ubiquitous appeared in blood more at resection than follow-up.

The CDR3 is 16 residues long. The V end was cut by 2 bases, the J end by 0 bases, with 10 bases between. Germline values: CDR1 SGHVS, CDR2 FNYEAQ. The time point here: sample taken at primary tumor resection. Tumor, nontumor lung or frozen PBMC supplied whole RNA that was sequenced unsorted. One entry per CDR3 protein, called by TCRdb with MiXCR from the 5' RACE reads. The table lists about 23,000 distinct CDR3 sequences, 3% to 3.5% of them singletons. The sample holds a few counts of this clonotype. Its antigen is unknown. The rearrangement links TRBV7-6 to TRBJ2-2; D remains ambiguous. The specimen was PBMCs, collected at surgery. This sequence was found in a female donor with early-stage non-small cell lung cancer. CDR3 sequence: CASSLSANTNTGELFF. CDR3 sequence (DNA): TGTGCCAGCAGCTTAAGTGCGAACACGAACACCGGGGAGCTGTTTTTT.